This paragraph reports one TCR beta chain. This clonotype was detected a few times. Its binding antigen is unknown. Per-base qualities were not stored, and no clone one base away is much larger. PBMCs were isolated by Ficoll-Paque density gradient centrifugation. The sample originates from a study of T-cell memory formation after mild COVID-19 (TCRdb year 2021). With respect to the entire study: Most TCR sequence clusters were specific to one of the two donors. T-cell clones expanding and contracting after mild COVID-19 in a couple of donors were tracked by longitudinal TCRalpha and TCRbeta repertoire sequencing. Two young, previously healthy adult volunteers made up the cohort, one male and one female. The paper as a whole reports these results and caveats: Contracting CD4+ clones appeared mostly in the CM and EM memory subsets, whereas CD8+ clones were enriched in EMRA. Some responding clones were detected in pre-infection memory, which suggested that pre-existing cross-reactive memory T cells had joined the SARS-CoV-2 response. The second-wave clones that peaked on day 37 were not confirmed to be SARS-CoV-2 specific. The study covered only a couple of mild cases, and larger cohorts including severe cases with pre-infection samples were considered necessary. Balanced CD4/CD8 phenotypes were observed for clones contracting from day 15 to 85, whereas a bias towards CD4+ was observed for a second wave of clones expanding from day 15 to 37.

The instrument was an Illumina NovaSeq 6000. cDNA libraries for TCRalpha and TCRbeta were prepared by 5'RACE using constant-segment primers, with sample barcodes and unique molecular identifiers added. RNA was extracted from every sample with Trizol reagent. Libraries were amplified in two PCR steps, with a second sample barcode and Illumina TruSeq adapters added in the second step. Sequencing of the libraries was done on an Illumina NovaSeq, producing 2 x 150 bp paired-end reads. The study's own analysis went as follows. Reads were demultiplexed and collapsed into UMI-guided consensus sequences with migec v1.2.7. Using mixcr v2.1.11, the UMI consensuses were aligned to TRA and TRB V and J templates and assembled into clonotypes. A clonotype was counted as expanded or contracted only if both edgeR and NoisET called the change significant, with noise models trained on biological replicates. For edgeR calls, a false discovery rate-adjusted p below 0.01 and a log2 fold-change threshold of 1 were applied. As an exploratory analysis of dynamics, PCA with hierarchical clustering was applied to max-normalized trajectories of the 1000 most abundant clonotypes. The CD4 or CD8 phenotype of responding clones was assigned using the separately sequenced CD4+ and CD8+ repertoires. The public reads were quality trimmed at Q25 with fastp and then assembled into clones with MiXCR by TCRdb, keeping productive beta chains. Each record represents a unique CDR3 protein, reported with the most common genes and DNA among its rows. Here the V and J calls rest on TCRdb's processing, not on the authors' analysis. This sample holds under 700,000 distinct CDR3 sequences; roughly 22% were observed only once. The ten largest clones take up approximately 12% of the sample.

CDR1 MNHEY and CDR2 SMNVEV are derived from the germline V gene (reference sequence). Deletion took 6 bases off V and 0 bases off J, with a span of 9 bases between the germline ends. The CDR3 covers 13 residues, taking in both the cysteine and the phenylalanine. The retained sequence is limited to the CDR3, 39 bases, with the frame set at the first base. The clonotype comes from an adult woman who had mild COVID-19 (a few samples of this study predate the infection). The sample titles of this study are shuffled in the database, so cell type and time point are left out; the donor was told from shared clones. The source material was PBMCs or a T cell subset sorted from them (not recorded which). The rearrangement combines TRBV27 with TRBJ2-7; the best D guess is TRBD1, with 5 bases matching. The CDR3 amino acid sequence is: CASRQDHSYEQYF. In nucleotides, the sequence is TGTGCCAGCAGACAGGACCACTCCTACGAGCAGTACTTC.